This TCR beta chain was recorded in a study of neurological immune-mediated disorders. The study's findings and limits: The highest TCR clonal expansion occurred in HTLV-1-associated myelopathy; multiple sclerosis fell below healthy controls.

This clonotype was seen a few times. Its target is unknown. The unsorted libraries were generated from a total of 2 million PBMCs, which had been stored in RNAlater at -80 C. The team produced cDNA through 5'RACE using 10-nucleotide random UMIs. TCRdb fed the 5' RACE reads into MiXCR, producing one record per CDR3 protein. Here the sample spans fewer than 20,000 distinct CDR3 sequences, under 35% being singletons. The CDR3 sequence is 13 residues long. CDR1 DFQATT and CDR2 SNEGSKA come from the germline V gene (reference sequence). The trim removed 6 bases at V and 5 bases at J, leaving 7 bases unmatched.

Specimen: PBMCs. The clonotype was recovered from a man aged 45-65 years with HTLV-1-associated myelopathy (HAM/TSP). This chain uses TRBV20-1 with TRBJ2-5; 9 positions agree with TRBD2. CDR3 amino acids: CSAGAGGLETQYF. The DNA for the CDR3 is TGCAGTGCGGGGGCGGGAGGGCTGGAGACCCAGTACTTC.